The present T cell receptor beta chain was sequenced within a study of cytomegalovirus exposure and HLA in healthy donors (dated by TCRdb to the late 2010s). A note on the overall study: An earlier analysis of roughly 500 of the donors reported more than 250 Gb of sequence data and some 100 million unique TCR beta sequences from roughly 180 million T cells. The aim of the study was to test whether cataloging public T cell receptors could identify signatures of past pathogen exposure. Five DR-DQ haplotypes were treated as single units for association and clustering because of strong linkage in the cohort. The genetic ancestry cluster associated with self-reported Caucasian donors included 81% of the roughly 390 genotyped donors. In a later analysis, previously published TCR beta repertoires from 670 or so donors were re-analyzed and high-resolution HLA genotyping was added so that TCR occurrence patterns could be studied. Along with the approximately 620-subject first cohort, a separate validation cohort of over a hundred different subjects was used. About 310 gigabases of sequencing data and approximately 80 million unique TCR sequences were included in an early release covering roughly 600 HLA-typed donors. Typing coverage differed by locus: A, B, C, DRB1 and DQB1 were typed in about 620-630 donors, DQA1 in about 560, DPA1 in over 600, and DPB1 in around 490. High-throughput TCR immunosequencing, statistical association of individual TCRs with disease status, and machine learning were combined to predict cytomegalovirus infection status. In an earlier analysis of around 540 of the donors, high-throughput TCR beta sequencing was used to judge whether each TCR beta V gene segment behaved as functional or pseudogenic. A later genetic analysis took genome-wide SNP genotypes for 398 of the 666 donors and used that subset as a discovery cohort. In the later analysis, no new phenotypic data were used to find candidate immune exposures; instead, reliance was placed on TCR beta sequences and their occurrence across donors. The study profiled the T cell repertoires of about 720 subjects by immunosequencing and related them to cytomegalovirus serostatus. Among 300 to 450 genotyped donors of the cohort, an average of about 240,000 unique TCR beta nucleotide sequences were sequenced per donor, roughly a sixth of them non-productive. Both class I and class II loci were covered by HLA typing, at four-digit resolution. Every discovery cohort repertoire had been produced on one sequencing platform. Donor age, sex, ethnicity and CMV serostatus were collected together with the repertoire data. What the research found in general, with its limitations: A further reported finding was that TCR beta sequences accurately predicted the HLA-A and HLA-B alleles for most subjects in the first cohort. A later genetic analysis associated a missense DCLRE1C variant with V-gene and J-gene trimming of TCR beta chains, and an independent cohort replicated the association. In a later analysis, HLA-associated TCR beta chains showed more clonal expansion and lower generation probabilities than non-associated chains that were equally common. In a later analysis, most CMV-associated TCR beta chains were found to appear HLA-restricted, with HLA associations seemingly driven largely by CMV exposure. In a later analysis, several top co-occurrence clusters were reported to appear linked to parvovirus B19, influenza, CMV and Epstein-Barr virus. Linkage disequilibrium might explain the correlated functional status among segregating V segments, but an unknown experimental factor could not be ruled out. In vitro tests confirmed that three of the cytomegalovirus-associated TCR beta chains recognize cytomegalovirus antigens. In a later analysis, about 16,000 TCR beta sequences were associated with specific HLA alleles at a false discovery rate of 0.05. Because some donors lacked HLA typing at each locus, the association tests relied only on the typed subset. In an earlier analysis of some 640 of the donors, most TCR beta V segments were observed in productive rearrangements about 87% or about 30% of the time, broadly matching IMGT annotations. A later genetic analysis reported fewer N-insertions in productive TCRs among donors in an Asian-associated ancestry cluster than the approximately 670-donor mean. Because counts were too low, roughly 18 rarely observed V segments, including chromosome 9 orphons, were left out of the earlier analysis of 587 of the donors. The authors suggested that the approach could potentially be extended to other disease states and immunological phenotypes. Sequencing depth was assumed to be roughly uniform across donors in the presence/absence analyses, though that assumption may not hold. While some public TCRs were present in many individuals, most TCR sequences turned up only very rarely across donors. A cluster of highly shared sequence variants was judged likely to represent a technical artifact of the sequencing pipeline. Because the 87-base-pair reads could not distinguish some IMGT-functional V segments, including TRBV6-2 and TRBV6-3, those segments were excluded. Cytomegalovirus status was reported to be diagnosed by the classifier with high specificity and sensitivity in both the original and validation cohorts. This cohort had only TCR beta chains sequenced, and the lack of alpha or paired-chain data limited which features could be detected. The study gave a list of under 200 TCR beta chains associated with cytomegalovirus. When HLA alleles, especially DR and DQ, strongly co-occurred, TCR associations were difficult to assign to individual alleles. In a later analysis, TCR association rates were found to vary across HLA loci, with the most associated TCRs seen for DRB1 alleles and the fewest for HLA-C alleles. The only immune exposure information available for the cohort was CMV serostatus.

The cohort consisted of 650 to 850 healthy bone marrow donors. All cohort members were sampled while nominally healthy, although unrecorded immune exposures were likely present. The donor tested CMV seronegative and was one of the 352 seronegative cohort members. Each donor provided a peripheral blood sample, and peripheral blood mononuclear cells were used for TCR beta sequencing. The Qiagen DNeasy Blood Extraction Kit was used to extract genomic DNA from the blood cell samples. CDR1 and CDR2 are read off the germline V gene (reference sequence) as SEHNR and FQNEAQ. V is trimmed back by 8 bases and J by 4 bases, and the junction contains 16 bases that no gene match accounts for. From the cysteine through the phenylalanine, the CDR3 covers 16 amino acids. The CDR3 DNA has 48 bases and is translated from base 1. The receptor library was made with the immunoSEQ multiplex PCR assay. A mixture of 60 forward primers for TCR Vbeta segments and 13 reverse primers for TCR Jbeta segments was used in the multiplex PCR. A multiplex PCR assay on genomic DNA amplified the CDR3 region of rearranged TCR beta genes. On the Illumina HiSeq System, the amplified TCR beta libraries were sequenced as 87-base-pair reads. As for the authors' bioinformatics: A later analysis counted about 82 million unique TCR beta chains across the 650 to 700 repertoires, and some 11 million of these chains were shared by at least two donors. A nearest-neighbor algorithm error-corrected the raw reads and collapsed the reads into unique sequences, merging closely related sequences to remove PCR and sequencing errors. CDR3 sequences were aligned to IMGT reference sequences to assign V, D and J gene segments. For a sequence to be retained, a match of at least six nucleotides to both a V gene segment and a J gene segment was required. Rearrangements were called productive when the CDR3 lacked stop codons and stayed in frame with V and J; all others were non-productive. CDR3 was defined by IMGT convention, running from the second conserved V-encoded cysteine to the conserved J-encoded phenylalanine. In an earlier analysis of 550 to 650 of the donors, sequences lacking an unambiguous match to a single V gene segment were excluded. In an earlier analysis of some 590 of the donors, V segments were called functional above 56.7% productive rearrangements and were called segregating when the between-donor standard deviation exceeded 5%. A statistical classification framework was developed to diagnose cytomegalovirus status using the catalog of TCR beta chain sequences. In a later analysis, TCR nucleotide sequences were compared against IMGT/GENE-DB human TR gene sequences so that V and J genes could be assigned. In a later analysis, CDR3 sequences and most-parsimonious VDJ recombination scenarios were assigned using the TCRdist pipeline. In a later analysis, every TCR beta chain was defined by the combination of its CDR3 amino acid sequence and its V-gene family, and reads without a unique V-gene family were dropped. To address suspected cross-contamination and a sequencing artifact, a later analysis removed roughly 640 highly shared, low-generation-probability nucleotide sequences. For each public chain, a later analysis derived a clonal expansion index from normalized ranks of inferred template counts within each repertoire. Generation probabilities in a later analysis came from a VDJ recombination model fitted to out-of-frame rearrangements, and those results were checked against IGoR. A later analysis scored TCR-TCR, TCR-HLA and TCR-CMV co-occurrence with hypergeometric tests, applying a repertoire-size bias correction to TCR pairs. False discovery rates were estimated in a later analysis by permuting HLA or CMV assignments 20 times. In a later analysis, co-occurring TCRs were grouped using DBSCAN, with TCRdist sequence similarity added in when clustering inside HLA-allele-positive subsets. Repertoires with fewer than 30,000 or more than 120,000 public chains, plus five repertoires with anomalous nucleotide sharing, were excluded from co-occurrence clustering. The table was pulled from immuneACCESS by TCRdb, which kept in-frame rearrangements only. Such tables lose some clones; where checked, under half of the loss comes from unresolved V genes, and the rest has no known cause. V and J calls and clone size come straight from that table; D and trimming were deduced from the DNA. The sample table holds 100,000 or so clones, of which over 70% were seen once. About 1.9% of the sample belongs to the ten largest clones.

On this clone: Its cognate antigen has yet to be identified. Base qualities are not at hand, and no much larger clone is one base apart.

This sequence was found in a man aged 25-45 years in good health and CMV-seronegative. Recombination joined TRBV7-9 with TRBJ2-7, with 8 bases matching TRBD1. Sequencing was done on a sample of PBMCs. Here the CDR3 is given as CASDRGYGWWTYEQYF. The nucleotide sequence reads TGTGCCAGCGACAGGGGATATGGCTGGTGGACTTACGAGCAGTACTTC.